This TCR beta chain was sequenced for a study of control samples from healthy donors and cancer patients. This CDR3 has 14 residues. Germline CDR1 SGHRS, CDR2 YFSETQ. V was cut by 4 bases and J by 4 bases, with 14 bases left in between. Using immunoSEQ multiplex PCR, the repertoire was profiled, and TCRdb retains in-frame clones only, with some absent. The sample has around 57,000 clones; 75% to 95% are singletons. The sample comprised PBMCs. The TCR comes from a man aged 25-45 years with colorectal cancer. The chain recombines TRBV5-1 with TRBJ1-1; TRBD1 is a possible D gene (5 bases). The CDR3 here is CASSVGGGGTEAFF. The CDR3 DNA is TGCGCCAGCAGCGTGGGGGGTGGGGGCACTGAAGCTTTCTTT.